This T cell receptor (beta chain) originates from a study of control samples from healthy donors and cancer patients. This CDR3 contains 14 residues. Germline lookup yields CDR1 SGHRS and CDR2 YFSETQ. V lost 3 bases to trimming and J lost 4 bases, with 11 bases between them. This clone was recorded once. Profiled with immunoSEQ multiplex PCR; TCRdb holds only in-frame clones, not every one. This table has 100,000 or so clones, roughly 86% appearing once. The source material was blood. This chain connects TRBV5-1 to TRBJ2-1, with a possible D match to TRBD2 (6 bases). The TCR originated in a woman aged 50 to 65 in good health. The CDR3 bases are TGCGCCAGCAGCTCCCTCGGAGGGTACAATGAGCAGTTCTTC. Translation: CASSSLGGYNEQFF.